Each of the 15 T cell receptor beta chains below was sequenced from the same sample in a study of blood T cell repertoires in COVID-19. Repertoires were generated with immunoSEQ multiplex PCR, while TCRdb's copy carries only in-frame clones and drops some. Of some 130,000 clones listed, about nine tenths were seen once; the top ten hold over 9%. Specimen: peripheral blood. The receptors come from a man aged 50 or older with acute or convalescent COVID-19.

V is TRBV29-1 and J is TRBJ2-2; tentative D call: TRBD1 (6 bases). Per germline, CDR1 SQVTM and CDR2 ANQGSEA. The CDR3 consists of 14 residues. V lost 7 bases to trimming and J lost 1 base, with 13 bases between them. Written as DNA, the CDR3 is TGCAGCGCTCTAGGACAGCTGAACACCGGGGAGCTGTTTTTT. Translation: CSALGQLNTGELFF.

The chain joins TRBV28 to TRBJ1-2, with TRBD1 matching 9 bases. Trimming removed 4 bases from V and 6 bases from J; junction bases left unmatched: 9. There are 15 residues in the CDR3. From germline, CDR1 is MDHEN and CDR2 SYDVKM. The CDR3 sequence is CASSSPGTGNNGYTF. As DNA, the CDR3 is TGTGCCAGCAGTTCTCCCGGGACAGGGAACAATGGCTACACCTTC.

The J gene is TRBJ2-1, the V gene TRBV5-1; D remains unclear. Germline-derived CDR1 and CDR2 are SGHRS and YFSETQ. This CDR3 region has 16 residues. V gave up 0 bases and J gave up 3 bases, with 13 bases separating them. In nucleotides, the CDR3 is TGCGCCAGCAGCTTGGACGGATCTAGGAGCTACAATGAGCAGTTCTTC. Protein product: CASSLDGSRSYNEQFF.

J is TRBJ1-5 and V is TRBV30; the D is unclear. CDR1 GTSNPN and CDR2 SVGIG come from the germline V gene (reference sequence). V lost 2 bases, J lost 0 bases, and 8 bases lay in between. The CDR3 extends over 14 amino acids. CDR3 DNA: TGTGCCTGGAGTTTGAGCACTAGCAATCAGCCCCAGCATTTT. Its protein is CAWSLSTSNQPQHF.

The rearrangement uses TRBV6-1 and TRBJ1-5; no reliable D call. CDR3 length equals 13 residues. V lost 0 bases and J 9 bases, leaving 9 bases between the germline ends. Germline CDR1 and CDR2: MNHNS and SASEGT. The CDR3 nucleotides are TGTGCCAGCAGTGAAGCAGGGAGCACGCCCCAGCATTTT. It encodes CASSEAGSTPQHF.

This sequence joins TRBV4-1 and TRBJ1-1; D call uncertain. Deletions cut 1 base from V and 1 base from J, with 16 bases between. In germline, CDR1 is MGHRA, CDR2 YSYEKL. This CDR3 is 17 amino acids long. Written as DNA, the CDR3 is TGCGCCAGCAGCCAAGGATTGACTATAGGGAGGAACACTGAAGCTTTCTTT. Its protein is CASSQGLTIGRNTEAFF.

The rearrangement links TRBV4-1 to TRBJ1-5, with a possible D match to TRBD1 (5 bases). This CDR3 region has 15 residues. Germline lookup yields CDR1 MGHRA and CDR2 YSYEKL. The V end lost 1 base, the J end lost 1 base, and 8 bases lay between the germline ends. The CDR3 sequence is CASSQGPGSNQPQHF. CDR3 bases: TGCGCCAGCAGCCAAGGACCAGGGAGCAATCAGCCCCAGCATTTT.

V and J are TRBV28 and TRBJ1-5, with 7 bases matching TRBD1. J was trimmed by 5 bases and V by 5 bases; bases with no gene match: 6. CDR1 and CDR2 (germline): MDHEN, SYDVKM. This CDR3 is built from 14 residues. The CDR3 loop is CASSGGGADQPQHF. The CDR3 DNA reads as TGTGCCAGCAGTGGAGGGGGCGCGGATCAGCCCCAGCATTTT.

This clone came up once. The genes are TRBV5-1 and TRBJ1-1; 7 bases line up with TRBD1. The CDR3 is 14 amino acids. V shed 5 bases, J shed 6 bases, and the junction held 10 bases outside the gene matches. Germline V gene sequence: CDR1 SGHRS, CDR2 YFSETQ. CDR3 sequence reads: CASRPTGKAPEAFF. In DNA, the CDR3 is TGCGCCAGCAGACCGACAGGGAAGGCCCCTGAAGCTTTCTTT.

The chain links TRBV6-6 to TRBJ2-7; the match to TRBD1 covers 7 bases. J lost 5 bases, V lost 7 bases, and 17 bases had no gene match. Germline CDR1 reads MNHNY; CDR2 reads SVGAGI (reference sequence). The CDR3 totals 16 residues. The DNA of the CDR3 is TGTGCCAGCACCTTGAGGCGTTACCGACAGGGCGACGAGCAGTACTTC. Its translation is CASTLRRYRQGDEQYF.

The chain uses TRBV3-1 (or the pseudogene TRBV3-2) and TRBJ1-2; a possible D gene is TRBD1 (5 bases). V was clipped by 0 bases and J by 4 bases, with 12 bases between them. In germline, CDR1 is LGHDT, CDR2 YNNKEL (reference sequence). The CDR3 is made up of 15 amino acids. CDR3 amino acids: CASSQDSNGGYGYTF. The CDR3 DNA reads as TGTGCCAGCAGCCAAGATTCGAACGGGGGCTATGGCTACACCTTC.

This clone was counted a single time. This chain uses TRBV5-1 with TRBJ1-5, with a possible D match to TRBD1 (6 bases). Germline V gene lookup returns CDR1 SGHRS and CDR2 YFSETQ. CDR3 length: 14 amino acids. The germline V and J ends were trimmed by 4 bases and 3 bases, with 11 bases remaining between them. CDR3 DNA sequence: TGCGCCAGCAGCCCAGGGGCTAACAATCAGCCCCAGCATTTT. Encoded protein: CASSPGANNQPQHF.

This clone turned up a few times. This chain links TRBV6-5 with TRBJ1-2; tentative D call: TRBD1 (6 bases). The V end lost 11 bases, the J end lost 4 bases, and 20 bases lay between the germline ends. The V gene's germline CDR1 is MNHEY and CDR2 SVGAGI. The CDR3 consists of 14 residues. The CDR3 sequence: CASRTPGHLYGYTF. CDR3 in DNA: TGTGCCTCCAGGACCCCGGGACATCTCTATGGCTACACCTTC.

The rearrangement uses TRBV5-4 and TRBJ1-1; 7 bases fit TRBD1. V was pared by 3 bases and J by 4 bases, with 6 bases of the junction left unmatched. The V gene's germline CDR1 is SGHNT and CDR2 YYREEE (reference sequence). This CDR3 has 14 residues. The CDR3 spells CASSSDRRTTEAFF. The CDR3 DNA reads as TGTGCCAGCAGCTCGGACAGGAGGACCACTGAAGCTTTCTTT.

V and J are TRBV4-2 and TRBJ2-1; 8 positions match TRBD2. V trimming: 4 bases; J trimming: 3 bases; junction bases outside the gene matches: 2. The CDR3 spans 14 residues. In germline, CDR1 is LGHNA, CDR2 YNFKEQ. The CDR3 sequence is CASSPGGHYNEQFF. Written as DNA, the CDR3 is TGTGCCAGCAGCCCGGGGGGGCACTACAATGAGCAGTTCTTC.